This T cell receptor beta chain derives from a study of Ad26.COV2.S vaccination and SARS-CoV-2 variants. Whole-study context: Enrollment placed the donor in the COV1001 Ad26.COV2.S trial arm. Notes on the study in general: Relative to placebo recipients, vaccine recipients exhibited elevated spike-specific TCR breadth. Analyses of TCR breadth and depth may have underestimated total T cell responses.

About this clone itself: Its antigen is unidentified.

Profiling relied on immunoSEQ multiplex PCR, and the TCRdb table lists in-frame clones only, not all of them. This sample has roughly 400,000 clones, with around 90% found just once. CDR3 length equals 15 residues. The V and J ends lost 4 bases and 0 bases respectively, with 11 bases between them. CDR1 is MNHEY, CDR2 SVGEGT, per germline. Treatment defined: some 20 received Ad26.COV2.S at low or high dose, single or two shots; a few received placebo; per-sample allocation not given. Specimens were obtained on day 63 following the first vaccine or placebo injection. A Boston donor was an adult aged 18-55 years.

This clonotype was obtained from a person aged 18 to 59 who received the Ad26.COV2.S COVID-19 vaccine or a placebo. The rearrangement links TRBV6-2 or TRBV6-3 to TRBJ2-3; D gene uncertain. This specimen consisted of peripheral blood, obtained in a trial of Ad26.COV2.S vaccine versus placebo. CDR3 DNA sequence: TGTGCCAGCAGTTCCCCGACCGTTAGCACAGATACGCAGTATTTT. Its translation: CASSSPTVSTDTQYF.